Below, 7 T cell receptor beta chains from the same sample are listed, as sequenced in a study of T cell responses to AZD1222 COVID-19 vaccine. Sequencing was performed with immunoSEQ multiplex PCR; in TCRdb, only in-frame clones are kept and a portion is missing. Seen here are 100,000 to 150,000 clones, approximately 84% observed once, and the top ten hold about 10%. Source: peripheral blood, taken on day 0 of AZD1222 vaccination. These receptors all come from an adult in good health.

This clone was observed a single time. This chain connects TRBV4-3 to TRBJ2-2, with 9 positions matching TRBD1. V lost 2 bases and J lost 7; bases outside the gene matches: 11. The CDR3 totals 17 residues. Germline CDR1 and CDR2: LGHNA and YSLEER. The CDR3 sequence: CASSQRSPGTGSGELFF. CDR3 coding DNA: TGCGCCAGCAGCCAAAGGTCACCCGGGACAGGGAGCGGGGAGCTGTTTTTT.

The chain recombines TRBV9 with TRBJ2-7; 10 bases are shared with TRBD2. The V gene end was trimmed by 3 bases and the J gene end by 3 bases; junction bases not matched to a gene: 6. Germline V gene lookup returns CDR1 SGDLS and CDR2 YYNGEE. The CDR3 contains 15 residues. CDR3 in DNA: TGTGCCAGCAGCGCGCATAGCGGGGGGCTCTACGAGCAGTACTTC. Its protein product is CASSAHSGGLYEQYF.

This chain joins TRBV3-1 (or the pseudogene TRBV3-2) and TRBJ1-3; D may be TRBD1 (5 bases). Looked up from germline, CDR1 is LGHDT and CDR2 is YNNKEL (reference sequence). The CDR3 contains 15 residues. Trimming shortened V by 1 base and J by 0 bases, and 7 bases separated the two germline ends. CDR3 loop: CASSQGGSSGNTIYF. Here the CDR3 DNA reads TGTGCCAGCAGCCAAGGGGGGAGCTCTGGAAACACCATATATTTT.

Written as DNA, the CDR3 is TGTGCCAGCAGTGTCCGGGACAGGGGAGTAGGGAATCAGCCCCAGCATTTT. Protein: CASSVRDRGVGNQPQHF. The chain carries TRBV6-1 and TRBJ1-5, with 10 bases fitting TRBD1. The V segment lost 4 bases and the J segment 4 bases; nucleotides outside the gene matches: 10. The CDR3 spans 17 residues. In germline, CDR1 is MNHNS, CDR2 SASEGT.

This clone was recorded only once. CDR3: CASRIRGLNTEAFF. CDR3 coding DNA: TGTGCCAGCAGGATCCGGGGGCTGAACACTGAAGCTTTCTTT. J is TRBJ1-1 and V is TRBV5-4, with a possible D match to TRBD1 (6 bases). V was clipped by 5 bases and J by 0 bases, with 11 bases between them. Germline CDR1 and CDR2: SGHNT and YYREEE (reference sequence). The CDR3 is 14 amino acids.

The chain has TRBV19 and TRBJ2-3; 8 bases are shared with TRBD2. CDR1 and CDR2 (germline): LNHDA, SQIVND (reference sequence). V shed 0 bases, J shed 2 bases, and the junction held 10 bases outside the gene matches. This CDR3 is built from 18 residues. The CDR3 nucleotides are TGTGCCAGTAGTATAGATCTATTGGGGACTAGTGTCACAGATACGCAGTATTTT. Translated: CASSIDLLGTSVTDTQYF.

The CDR3: CASSDTAGGTDTQYF. CDR3 sequence (DNA): TGTGCCAGCAGTGACACAGCGGGGGGCACAGATACGCAGTATTTT. The chain is built from TRBV6-4 and TRBJ2-3; the match to TRBD2 covers 8 bases. CDR3 length: 15 amino acids. After removal of 2 bases from V and 1 base from J, the junction contained 2 bases not matched to a gene. CDR1 is MRHNA and CDR2 is SNTAGT in the germline V gene.